Listed here are 32 T cell receptor beta chains from one sample, sequenced in a study of T cell responses to AZD1222 COVID-19 vaccine. TCRdb's table, derived via immunoSEQ multiplex PCR, lists solely in-frame clones and lacks some. The data contain 130,000 or so clones, approximately 85% of them singletons. The sample consisted of peripheral blood, taken 28 days after the second dose of the MenACWY control vaccine. These receptors were collected from an adult who received the MenACWY meningococcal vaccine as a control.

The CDR3 protein is CATSQDSRGGFF. CDR3 nucleotides: TGTGCCACCAGCCAGGACTCCCGAGGGGGTTTCTTT. The rearrangement links TRBV15 to TRBJ1-1, with D possibly matching TRBD1 (6 bases). The CDR3 covers 12 residues. V was trimmed by 5 bases and J by 13 bases, leaving 17 bases between them. Germline values: CDR1 LNHNV, CDR2 YYDKDF (reference sequence). Looking up the rest from reference TRBV15 and TRBJ1-1 gives the full variable domain: DAMVIQNPRYQVTQFGKPVTLSCSQTLNHNVMYWYQQKSSQAPKLLFHYYDKDFNNEADTPDNFQSRRPNTSFCFLDIRSPGLGDTAMYLCATSQDSRGGFFGQGTRLTVV.

The gene calls are TRBV7-2 and TRBJ1-2; D is unresolved. CDR3 length: 13 residues. Looked up from germline, CDR1 is SGHTA and CDR2 is FQGNSA. V lost 1 base, J lost 4 bases, and 7 bases lay in between. This CDR3 reads CASSLGLSYGYTF. CDR3 DNA sequence: TGTGCCAGCAGCTTAGGGTTGAGCTATGGCTACACCTTC.

The genes are TRBV29-1 and TRBJ1-2; D ambiguous. V lost 6 bases to trimming and J lost 8 bases, with 10 bases between them. Germline V gene lookup returns CDR1 SQVTM and CDR2 ANQGSEA. The CDR3 spans 10 residues. CDR3 in amino acids: CSVTQAGYTF. The DNA for the CDR3 is TGCAGCGTGACCCAGGCGGGCTACACCTTC.

This clone was found a few times. V and J are TRBV19 and TRBJ1-3; tentatively, D is TRBD1 (5 bases). The CDR3 covers 12 residues. Germline CDR1 and CDR2: LNHDA and SQIVND (reference sequence). Trimming stripped 7 bases from V and 4 bases from J, with 8 bases between. The DNA of the CDR3 is TGTGCCAGTATGGGGCAAGGAAACACCATATATTTT. Its protein is CASMGQGNTIYF.

The J gene is TRBJ2-2, the V gene TRBV24-1; 11 bases fit TRBD1. Germline trimming cut 4 bases from V and 3 bases from J; bases unmatched to any gene: 3. CDR1 is KGHDR and CDR2 is SFDVKD in the germline V gene. The CDR3 length is 16 residues. CDR3 DNA: TGTGCCACCAGTGAGGGGACAGGGGGACACACCGGGGAGCTGTTTTTT. Residues: CATSEGTGGHTGELFF.

This chain links TRBV4-2 with TRBJ1-4; D gene ambiguous. Germline V lookup: CDR1 LGHNA, CDR2 YNFKEQ. The CDR3 has 16 residues. Trimming shortened V by 0 bases and J by 7 bases, and 15 bases separated the two germline ends. The chain's CDR3 is CASSQDLGRGSEKLFF. DNA of the CDR3: TGTGCCAGCAGCCAAGACCTCGGGCGCGGGAGTGAAAAACTGTTTTTT.

The V call is TRBV24-1, the J call TRBJ1-2, with D possibly matching TRBD1 (6 bases). Germline-derived CDR1 and CDR2 are KGHDR and SFDVKD. V dropped 5 bases and J dropped 7 bases, with 16 bases sitting between them. The CDR3 has 14 amino acids. CDR3 protein: CATSARGGRGGYTF. Written as DNA, the CDR3 is TGTGCCACCAGTGCCCGCGGGGGGCGCGGTGGCTACACCTTC.

The rearrangement joins TRBV5-6 to TRBJ1-5; a possible D gene is TRBD1 (5 bases). Germline V CDR1 and CDR2: SGHDT, YYEEEE. This CDR3 comprises 14 residues. Trimming removed 4 bases at V and 4 bases at J, with 12 bases between. CDR3 nucleotide sequence: TGTGCCAGCAGCACTCTGGAGGGGAATCAGCCCCAGCATTTT. This encodes CASSTLEGNQPQHF. Together with reference TRBV5-6 and TRBJ1-5, the CDR3 gives the full variable domain: DAGVTQSPTHLIKTRGQQVTLRCSPKSGHDTVSWYQQALGQGPQFIFQYYEEEERQRGNFPDRFSGHQFPNYSSELNVNALLLGDSALYLCASSTLEGNQPQHFGDGTRLSIL.

The gene calls are TRBV30 and TRBJ1-2; possibly TRBD1 for D (6 bases). The CDR3 spans 12 residues. CDR1 and CDR2 (germline): GTSNPN, SVGIG (reference sequence). The CDR3: CTFRGRDYGYTF. The CDR3 nucleotides are TGTACATTCAGGGGAAGGGACTATGGCTACACCTTC.

In its sample, this clone was seen once. The CDR3 protein is CASSLDHSLRQAGYTF. For the CDR3, the DNA is TGTGCCAGCAGCTTAGATCACTCTCTTAGGCAGGCCGGCTACACCTTC. The chain links TRBV11-3 to TRBJ1-2; D call uncertain. The CDR3 has 16 amino acids. V gave up 0 bases and J gave up 8 bases, with 19 bases separating them. The V gene's germline CDR1 is SGHNT and CDR2 YENEEA.

The chain combines TRBV15 with TRBJ2-7, with 8 bases aligning to TRBD1. V lost 8 bases and J lost 4; bases outside the gene matches: 25. Germline-derived CDR1 and CDR2 are LNHNV and YYDKDF (reference sequence). The CDR3 consists of 19 residues. CDR3: CATEGPVFGSGTGLYEQYF. CDR3 DNA sequence: TGTGCCACCGAGGGCCCGGTTTTCGGGTCGGGGACAGGATTATACGAGCAGTACTTC.

This clone showed up just a few times. V is TRBV29-1 and J is TRBJ2-2, with TRBD2 matching 12 bases. Germline CDR1 reads SQVTM; CDR2 reads ANQGSEA. The CDR3 sequence is 16 residues long. Trimming removed 5 bases from V and 0 bases from J; junction bases left unmatched: 4. The CDR3 DNA reads TGCAGCGTTATCGGACTAGCGGGGTCGAACACCGGGGAGCTGTTTTTT. This gives the protein CSVIGLAGSNTGELFF.

The chain has TRBV2 and TRBJ1-1, with D unresolved. V lost 7 bases and J lost 6, with 9 bases in between. Germline-derived CDR1 and CDR2 are SNHLY and FYNNEI. The CDR3 consists of 11 residues. The CDR3 DNA reads as TGTGCCAGCACATTGAAGGCTGAAGCTTTCTTT. This sequence encodes CASTLKAEAFF.

CDR3 in amino acids: CASSWSIRRSYEQYV. The CDR3 coding sequence is TGTGCCAGCAGTTGGAGTATTAGACGCTCCTACGAGCAGTACGTC. The chain is built from TRBV5-8 and TRBJ2-7; D is unclear. From germline, CDR1 is SGHTS and CDR2 YDEGEE. This CDR3 is 15 amino acids long. V shed 5 bases and J shed 0 bases, with 15 bases lying between them.

The CDR3 DNA reads TGCAGCGTTGCAGGGTCCGCTAACTATGGCTACACCTTC. As protein: CSVAGSANYGYTF. This chain links TRBV29-1 with TRBJ1-2, with D perhaps matching TRBD1 (5 bases). V was pared by 4 bases and J by 0 bases, with 9 bases between. From germline, CDR1 is SQVTM and CDR2 ANQGSEA. This CDR3 has 13 residues.

This clone has only a few counts. V gene TRBV6-5 combines with J gene TRBJ2-1, with D perhaps TRBD2 (6 bases). This CDR3 is built from 12 residues. V shed 7 bases and J shed 3 bases, with 7 bases lying between them. CDR1 is MNHEY, CDR2 SVGAGI, per germline. CDR3 in DNA: TGTGCCAGCATGCGGGGCTACAATGAGCAGTTCTTC. Its protein product is CASMRGYNEQFF.

The chain recombines TRBV11-2 with TRBJ1-2; D perhaps matches TRBD1 (5 bases). The CDR3 covers 13 residues. The germline V and J ends were trimmed by 1 base and 7 bases, with 10 bases remaining between them. The germline V gene encodes CDR1 SGHAT and CDR2 FQNNGV. CDR3 loop: CASSLGGSGGYTF. The DNA of the CDR3 is TGTGCCAGCAGCTTAGGGGGGTCGGGTGGCTACACCTTC.

This chain links TRBV4-1 with TRBJ1-2; D is perhaps TRBD1 (5 bases). Germline V gene data show CDR1 as MGHRA and CDR2 as YSYEKL. The length of the CDR3 is 14 residues. The V end was cut by 0 bases, the J end by 7 bases, with 12 bases between. CDR3 in DNA: TGCGCCAGCAGCCAAGAAATAGGGGACGCTGGCTACACCTTC. Amino acids: CASSQEIGDAGYTF.

The V gene is TRBV14, the J gene TRBJ1-2; D is unclear. Germline V gene sequence: CDR1 SGHDN, CDR2 FVKESK. The CDR3 covers 13 residues. V lost 8 bases, J lost 3 bases, and 13 bases lay in between. The CDR3 spells CASGSWEDYGYTF. The CDR3 coding sequence is TGTGCCAGCGGTTCATGGGAGGACTATGGCTACACCTTC.

V gene TRBV5-1 combines with J gene TRBJ1-5, with a possible D match to TRBD1 (6 bases). CDR1 SGHRS and CDR2 YFSETQ come from the germline V gene. The length of the CDR3 is 15 residues. Trimming left V 0 bases short and J 2 bases short, with 9 bases between. CDR3 residues: CASSLDWGRNQPQHF. DNA of the CDR3: TGCGCCAGCAGCTTGGATTGGGGGCGCAATCAGCCCCAGCATTTT.

This clone showed up just once. V usage is TRBV10-3 and J usage is TRBJ2-7; D may match TRBD1 or TRBD2 (5 bases each). This CDR3 is built from 17 residues. The V gene's germline CDR1 is ENHRY and CDR2 SYGVKD. The germline V and J ends were trimmed by 2 bases and 0 bases, with 17 bases remaining between them. CDR3 sequence reads: CAISETSGTTGSYEQYV. The CDR3 nucleotides read TGTGCCATCAGTGAGACTTCAGGGACCACGGGCTCCTACGAGCAGTACGTC.

The chain is built from TRBV28 and TRBJ1-2, with unresolved D. Between the trimmed V and J ends, which lost 3 bases and 0 bases, there was a span of 11 bases. CDR3 length equals 15 residues. The germline V gene encodes CDR1 MDHEN and CDR2 SYDVKM. CDR3: CASSFGTRTNYGYTF. CDR3 DNA sequence: TGTGCCAGCAGTTTTGGCACGAGGACTAACTATGGCTACACCTTC.

The V and J genes are TRBV11-2 and TRBJ1-6, with 8 bases fitting TRBD1. Trimming took 2 bases from V and 12 from J; bases not matched to a gene: 9. The CDR3 sequence is 15 residues long. Germline V gives CDR1 SGHAT, CDR2 FQNNGV. The CDR3 loop is CASSLPRQGLGPLHF. The CDR3 DNA sequence: TGTGCCAGCAGCTTACCCAGACAGGGGTTGGGACCCCTCCACTTT.

V and J are TRBV28 and TRBJ2-5, with D maybe TRBD1 (6 bases). Trimming left V 6 bases short and J 1 base short, with 15 bases between. Germline V gene lookup returns CDR1 MDHEN and CDR2 SYDVKM. The CDR3 totals 15 residues. The CDR3 loop reads CASSPRGHFQETQYF. The CDR3 coding sequence is TGTGCCAGCAGCCCCAGGGGACATTTCCAAGAGACCCAGTACTTC. Full variable domain (remainder filled in from reference TRBV28 and TRBJ2-5): DVKVTQSSRYLVKRTGEKVFLECVQDMDHENMFWYRQDPGLGLRLIYFSYDVKMKEKGDIPEGYSVSREKKERFSLILESASTNQTSMYLCASSPRGHFQETQYFGPGTRLLVL.

The chain joins TRBV4-3 to TRBJ1-6; D call uncertain. V was clipped by 0 bases and J by 0 bases, with 12 bases between them. The germline gives CDR1 LGHNA, CDR2 YSLEER. This CDR3 is 18 amino acids long. The CDR3 bases are TGCGCCAGCAGCCAAGATCCGGGCCCGAGCTCCTATAATTCACCCCTCCACTTT. It yields the protein CASSQDPGPSSYNSPLHF.

V gene TRBV6-6 combines with J gene TRBJ2-1, with TRBD2 matching over 11 bases. The germline V gene has CDR1 MNHNY and CDR2 SVGAGI (reference sequence). The CDR3 consists of 16 residues. J gave up 6 bases and V 5 bases, and 9 bases lay outside the gene matches. The CDR3 bases are TGTGCCAGCAGTCGAACTAGCGGGGGATATCCCAATGAGCAGTTCTTC. Residues: CASSRTSGGYPNEQFF.

In this sample, this clone turned up once. V is TRBV4-1 and J is TRBJ2-5; 9 bases are shared with TRBD1. Germline V gene sequence: CDR1 MGHRA, CDR2 YSYEKL. After removal of 3 bases from V and 0 bases from J, the junction contained 2 bases not matched to a gene. This CDR3 is built from 15 residues. CDR3: CASSQGDRDQETQYF. The CDR3 DNA reads as TGCGCCAGCAGCCAGGGGGACAGGGACCAAGAGACCCAGTACTTC.

V and J are TRBV6-5 and TRBJ1-5; possible D gene TRBD1, 5 bases. This CDR3 is built from 14 residues. Trimming stripped 6 bases from V and 7 bases from J, with 16 bases between. Germline CDR1 reads MNHEY; CDR2 reads SVGAGI. The DNA for the CDR3 is TGTGCCAGCAGGGATGGGGGAGGAGGGCAGCCCCAGCATTTT. This translates into CASRDGGGGQPQHF.

This chain joins TRBV27 and TRBJ1-2; no reliable D call. Germline V lookup: CDR1 MNHEY, CDR2 SMNVEV (reference sequence). The CDR3 runs to 13 residues. V lost 3 bases to trimming and J lost 5 bases, with 10 bases between them. The CDR3 DNA follows: TGTGCCAGCAGTTTCTTCGACTCATATGGCTACACCTTC. Translated: CASSFFDSYGYTF.

This rearrangement joins TRBV6-5 to TRBJ2-1, with 9 bases matching TRBD2. The ends lost 0 bases at V and 6 bases at J; junction bases unmatched: 3. This CDR3 is 15 amino acids long. Germline CDR1 reads MNHEY; CDR2 reads SVGAGI. The CDR3 nucleotides read TGTGCCAGCAGTTACTCTAGCGGGGGAAGCAATGAGCAGTTCTTC. This translates into CASSYSSGGSNEQFF.

This chain uses TRBV5-1 with TRBJ1-1, with D perhaps matching TRBD1 (6 bases). The ends were cut back, 4 bases at V and 4 bases at J, with 23 bases in the middle. This CDR3 is 17 amino acids long. Germline V gene sequence: CDR1 SGHRS, CDR2 YFSETQ. For the CDR3, the DNA is TGCGCCAGCAGCACTGGGCCAGGCAGGGGTCTCGGCACTGAAGCTTTCTTT. This gives the protein CASSTGPGRGLGTEAFF. Based on the CDR3 plus reference TRBV5-1 and TRBJ1-1, the full variable domain is KAGVTQTPRYLIKTRGQQVTLSCSPISGHRSVSWYQQTPGQGLQFLFEYFSETQRNKGNFPGRFSGRQFSNSRSEMNVSTLELGDSALYLCASSTGPGRGLGTEAFFGQGTRLTVV.

Only one count was recorded for this clone. The chain recombines TRBV5-1 with TRBJ2-3; 8 bases align to TRBD2. V shed 0 bases and J 0 bases; nucleotides not matched to a gene: 9. Germline V gives CDR1 SGHRS, CDR2 YFSETQ. The CDR3 loop spans 18 amino acids. The CDR3 DNA reads TGCGCCAGCAGCTTGGTCCCGGGAGGGGCTGCTAGCACAGATACGCAGTATTTT. It yields the protein CASSLVPGGAASTDTQYF.